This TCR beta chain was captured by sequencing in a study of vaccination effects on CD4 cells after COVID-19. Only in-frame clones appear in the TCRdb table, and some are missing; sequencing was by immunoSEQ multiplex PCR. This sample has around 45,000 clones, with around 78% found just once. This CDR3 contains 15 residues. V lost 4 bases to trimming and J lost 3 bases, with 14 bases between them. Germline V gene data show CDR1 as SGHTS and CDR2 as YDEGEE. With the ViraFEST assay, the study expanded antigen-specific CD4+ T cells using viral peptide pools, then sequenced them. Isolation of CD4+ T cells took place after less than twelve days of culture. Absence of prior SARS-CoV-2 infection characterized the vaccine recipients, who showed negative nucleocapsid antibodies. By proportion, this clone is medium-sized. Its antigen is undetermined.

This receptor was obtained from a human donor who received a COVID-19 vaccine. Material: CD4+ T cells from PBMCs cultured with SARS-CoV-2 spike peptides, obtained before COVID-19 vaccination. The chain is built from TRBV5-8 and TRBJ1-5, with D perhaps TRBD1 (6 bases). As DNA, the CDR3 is TGTGCCAGCAGCCTCGGACAGAAAATCAATCAGCCCCAGCATTTT. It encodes CASSLGQKINQPQHF.